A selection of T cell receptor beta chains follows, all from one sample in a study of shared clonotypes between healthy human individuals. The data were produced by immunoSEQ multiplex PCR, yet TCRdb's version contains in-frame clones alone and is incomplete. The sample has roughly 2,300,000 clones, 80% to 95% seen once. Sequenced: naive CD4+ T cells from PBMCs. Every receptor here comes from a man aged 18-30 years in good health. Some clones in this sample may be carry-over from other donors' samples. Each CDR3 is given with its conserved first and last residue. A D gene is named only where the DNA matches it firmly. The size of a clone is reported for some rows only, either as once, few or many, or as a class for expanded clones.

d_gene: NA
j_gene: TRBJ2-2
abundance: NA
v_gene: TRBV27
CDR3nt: TGTGCCAGCAGTTTTAACTCGGGCTGGGAGCTGTTTTTT
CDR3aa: CASSFNSGWELFF

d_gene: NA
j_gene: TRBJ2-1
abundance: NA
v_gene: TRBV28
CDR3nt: TGTGCCAGCAGTTTCCTCCGGGGCGCCGATGAGCAGTTCTTC
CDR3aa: CASSFLRGADEQFF

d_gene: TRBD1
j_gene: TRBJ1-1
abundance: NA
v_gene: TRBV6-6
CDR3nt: TGTGCCAGCAGTTCACAGGGGGCTTACACTGAAGCTTTCTTT
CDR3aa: CASSSQGAYTEAFF

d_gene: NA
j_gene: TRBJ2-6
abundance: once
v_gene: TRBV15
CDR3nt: TGTGCCACCACGGGCTCTGGGGCCAACGTCCTGACTTTC
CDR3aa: CATTGSGANVLTF

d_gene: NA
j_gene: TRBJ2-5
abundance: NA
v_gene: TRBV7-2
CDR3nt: TGTGCCAGCAGCTTAGTACAGCAAGAGACCCAGTACTTC
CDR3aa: CASSLVQQETQYF

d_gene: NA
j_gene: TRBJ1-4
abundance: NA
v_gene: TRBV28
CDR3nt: TGTGCCAGCAGTTTGACCCCAACTAATGAAAAACTGTTTTTT
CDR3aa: CASSLTPTNEKLFF

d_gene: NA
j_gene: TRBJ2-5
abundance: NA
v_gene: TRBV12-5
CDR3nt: TGTGCTAGTCAGGGGGGCCCACCAGAGACCCAGTACTTC
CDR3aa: CASQGGPPETQYF

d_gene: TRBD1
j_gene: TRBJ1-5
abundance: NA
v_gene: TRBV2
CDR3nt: TGTGCCAGCAGTGAAGCCGTAGGGGGCCCACAGCATTTT
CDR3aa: CASSEAVGGPQHF

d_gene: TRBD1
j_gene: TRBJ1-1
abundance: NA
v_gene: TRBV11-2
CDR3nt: TGTGCCAGCAGCTTCAGACAGGGGGCGGGGAACACTGAAGCTTTCTTT
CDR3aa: CASSFRQGAGNTEAFF

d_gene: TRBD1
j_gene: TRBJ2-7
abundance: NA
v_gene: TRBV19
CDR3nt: TGTGCCAGTACCGGGACAGGGGGCTGGCGGGGTCCCTACGAGCAGTACTTC
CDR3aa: CASTGTGGWRGPYEQYF

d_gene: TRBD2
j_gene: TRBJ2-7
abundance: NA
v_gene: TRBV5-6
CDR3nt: TGTGCCAGCAGCCTGACTATCGGACTAGCTCGATACGAGCAGTACTTC
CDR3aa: CASSLTIGLARYEQYF

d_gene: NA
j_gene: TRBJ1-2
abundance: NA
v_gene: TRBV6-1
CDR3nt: TGTGCCAGCAGTGAACAGATTAAGGATGGCTACACCTTC
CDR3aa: CASSEQIKDGYTF

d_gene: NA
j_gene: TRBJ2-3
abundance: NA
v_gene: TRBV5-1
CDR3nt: TGCGCCAGCAGCCTGGGACGCCAGGGAGATACGCAGTATTTT
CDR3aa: CASSLGRQGDTQYF

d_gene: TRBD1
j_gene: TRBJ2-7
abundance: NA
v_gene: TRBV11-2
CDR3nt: TGTGCCAGCAGCGACCGGGACAGGGGACGTCAGCAGTACTTC
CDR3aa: CASSDRDRGRQQYF

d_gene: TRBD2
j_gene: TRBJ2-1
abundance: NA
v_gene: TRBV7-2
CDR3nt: TGTGCCAGCAGCTTAGCGGCTAGCGGGCACAATGAGCAGTTCTTC
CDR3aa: CASSLAASGHNEQFF

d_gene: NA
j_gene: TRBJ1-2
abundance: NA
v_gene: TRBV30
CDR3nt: TGTGCCTGGCGGGGACTCCTCTTGTCCGGGGGTGGCTACACCTTC
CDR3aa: CAWRGLLLSGGGYTF

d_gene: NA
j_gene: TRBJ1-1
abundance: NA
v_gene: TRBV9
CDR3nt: TGTGCCAGCAGCGCGTACGAAGGCACTGAAGCTTTCTTT
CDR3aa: CASSAYEGTEAFF

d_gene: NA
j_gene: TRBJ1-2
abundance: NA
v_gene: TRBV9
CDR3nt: TGTGCCAGCAGCCCCCACCGCGGGACGGACTCTAATGGCTACACCTTC
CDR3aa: CASSPHRGTDSNGYTF

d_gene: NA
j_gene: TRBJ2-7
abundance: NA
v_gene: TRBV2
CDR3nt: TGTGCCAGCAGTGAGGGCAGGGGATGGAGGCAGTACTTC
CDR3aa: CASSEGRGWRQYF

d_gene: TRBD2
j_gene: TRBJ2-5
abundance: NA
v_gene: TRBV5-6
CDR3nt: TGTGCCAGCAGCTCAAGGGGAGGGGCACCGTGGACCCAGTACTTC
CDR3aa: CASSSRGGAPWTQYF

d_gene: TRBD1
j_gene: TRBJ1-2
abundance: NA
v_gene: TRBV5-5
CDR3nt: TGTGCCAGCAGCCTACCCCTTGGGGGACAGGGGACCAACTATGGCTACACCTTC
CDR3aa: CASSLPLGGQGTNYGYTF

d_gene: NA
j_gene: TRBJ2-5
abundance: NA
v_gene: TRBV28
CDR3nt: TGTGCCAGCAGTTCGACGGGGACATCGGAGACCCAGTACTTC
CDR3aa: CASSSTGTSETQYF

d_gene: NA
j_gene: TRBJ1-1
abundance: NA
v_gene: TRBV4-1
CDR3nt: TGCGCCAGCAGCCAAGTCTCTCCGCACGGTTTGAACACTGAAGCTTTCTTT
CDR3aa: CASSQVSPHGLNTEAFF

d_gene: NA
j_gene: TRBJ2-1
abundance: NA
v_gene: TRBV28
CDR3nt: TGTGCCAGCAGTCTTAGTTCTGGCGGGAACTCCTACAATGAGCAGTTCTTC
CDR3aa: CASSLSSGGNSYNEQFF

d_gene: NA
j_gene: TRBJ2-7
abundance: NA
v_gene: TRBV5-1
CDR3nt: TGCGCCAGCAGCTTGGATCGGTTAACGTTGGACGAGCAGTACTTC
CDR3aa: CASSLDRLTLDEQYF

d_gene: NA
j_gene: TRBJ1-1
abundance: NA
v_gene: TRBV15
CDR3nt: TGTGCCGCCAGCGTACGAATGAACACTGAAGCTTTCTTT
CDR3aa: CAASVRMNTEAFF